A selection of T cell receptor beta chains follows, all from one sample in a study of PD-1 blockade in classical Hodgkin lymphoma. Assay: immunoSEQ multiplex PCR; the TCRdb copy retains only in-frame clones and omits some. The table lists about 17,000 clones, around nine tenths of them singletons, with 6.5% to 8.5% in the top ten. The sample comprised peripheral blood mononuclear cells (PBMCs). The receptors were sampled from a human donor with classical Hodgkin lymphoma. CDR3s include the opening cysteine and the closing phenylalanine or tryptophan. D genes are given only for firm matches. Rows give clone size only sometimes, using once, few, many, or a class for an expanded clone.

>TRBJ2-7|TRBD2|TRBV6-5|NA
TGTGCCAGCAGCCAACTTGGACTAGCGGCTTACGAGCAGTACTTC
CASSQLGLAAYEQYF
>TRBJ2-2|TRBD2|TRBV2|NA
TGTGCCAGCAGGCTACTAGCGGGGGACACCGGGGAGCTGTTTTTT
CASRLLAGDTGELFF
>TRBJ2-5|NA|TRBV28|NA
TGTGCCAGCAGTTTCGGGGGAATAGGGGAAGAGACCCAGTACTTC
CASSFGGIGEETQYF
>TRBJ1-3|NA|TRBV9|NA
TGTGCCAGCAGCGTCACCCCCTTGGGGGACGGAAACACCATATATTTT
CASSVTPLGDGNTIYF
>TRBJ2-1|NA|TRBV19|NA
TGTGCCAGTAGTCCAAGCCCCAGTTCCGCTAGCTCCTACAATGAGCAGTTCTTC
CASSPSPSSASSYNEQFF
>TRBJ1-2|TRBD1|TRBV6-6|NA
TGTGCCAGCAGACGCGGACAGGGACTCTATGGCTACACCTTC
CASRRGQGLYGYTF
>TRBJ2-7|NA|TRBV4-2|NA
TGTGCCAGCAGCCAAGAACTAGCCTACGAGCAGTACTTC
CASSQELAYEQYF
>TRBJ2-7|TRBD2|TRBV2|NA
TGTGCCAGCAGTGGGAGCGGGAGGCTCCTCGAGCAGTACTTC
CASSGSGRLLEQYF
>TRBJ2-7|NA|TRBV2|NA
TGTGCCAGCAGCCCAGTCCCCCACGAGCAGTACTTC
CASSPVPHEQYF
>TRBJ2-1|NA|TRBV9|NA
TGTGCCAGCAGCGTAGTCAACCCTGACGACAATGAGCAGTTCTTC
CASSVVNPDDNEQFF
>TRBJ1-1|NA|TRBV14|NA
TGTGCCAGCAGCCTCCAGTCGGCTAACACTGAAGCTTTCTTT
CASSLQSANTEAFF
>TRBJ1-2|TRBD1|TRBV28|NA
TGTGCCAGCAGTTTGGGGACAGACTATGGCTACACCTTC
CASSLGTDYGYTF
>TRBJ1-1|NA|TRBV29-1|NA
TGCAGCGGGGGAGACAGACTGAACACTGAAGCTTTCTTT
CSGGDRLNTEAFF
>TRBJ2-7|TRBD2|TRBV25-1|NA
TGTGCCAGCAGTGAAGGGACTAGCGGGACCTCATACGAGCAGTACTTC
CASSEGTSGTSYEQYF
>TRBJ2-1|NA|TRBV6-4|NA
TGTGCCAGCAGTCCGGACGGATCCTACAATGAGCAGTTCTTC
CASSPDGSYNEQFF
>TRBJ2-7|TRBD1|TRBV19|NA
TGTGCCAGTCGTACGGCGGGACAGGGCCCCTACGAGCAGTACTTC
CASRTAGQGPYEQYF
>TRBJ2-1|NA|TRBV12-5|NA
TGTGCTAGTTCGGGACGGGAGAGGGTCAATGAGCAGTTCTTC
CASSGRERVNEQFF
>TRBJ2-1|TRBD2|TRBV5-1|NA
TGCGCCAGCAGCTTGGGACTAGCGGGAGAGTACAATGAGCAGTTCTTC
CASSLGLAGEYNEQFF
>TRBJ2-5|NA|TRBV5-1|NA
TGCGCCAGCAGCTTTCGCACGGGACCGGGGGCCCAGTACTTC
CASSFRTGPGAQYF
>TRBJ2-3|TRBD1|TRBV25-1|NA
TGTGCCAGCAGTGATAAGCAGGGGGCCACAGATACGCAGTATTTT
CASSDKQGATDTQYF
>TRBJ2-7|TRBD1|TRBV10-1|NA
TGCGCCAGCAGTGAGGGGGACAGGGAGCAGTACTTC
CASSEGDREQYF
>TRBJ1-5|NA|TRBV15|NA
TGTGCCACCAGCAGAGATCGGGTGGGTCAGCCCCAGCATTTT
CATSRDRVGQPQHF
>TRBJ2-7|NA|TRBV7-2|NA
TGTGCCAGCCGACGAGGCCCGCCCTACGAGCAGTACTTC
CASRRGPPYEQYF
>TRBJ2-5|NA|TRBV25-1|NA
TGTGCCAGCAGTGACTGGACTTTACAAGAGACCCAGTACTTC
CASSDWTLQETQYF
>TRBJ2-3|NA|TRBV28|NA
TGTGCCAGCAGTCCCCCGGGCACAGATACGCAGTATTTT
CASSPPGTDTQYF
>TRBJ1-6|TRBD1|TRBV9|NA
TGTGCCTCGTCACAGGGGAGCGTGGGCTCTTATAATTCACCCCTCCACTTT
CASSQGSVGSYNSPLHF
>TRBJ1-1|NA|TRBV6-6|NA
TGTGCCAGCAGCCCACAGGGAGTCGGGAACACTGAAGCTTTCTTT
CASSPQGVGNTEAFF
>TRBJ2-1|TRBD2|TRBV29-1|NA
TGCAGCGTTGAGACTAGCGGGACTTACAATGAGCAGTTCTTC
CSVETSGTYNEQFF
>TRBJ2-7|NA|TRBV7-2|once
TGTGCCAGCAGCTTAAGGGGGTTGGGGCCCTACGAGCAGTACTTC
CASSLRGLGPYEQYF
>TRBJ1-1|NA|TRBV19|NA
TGTGCCAGTAGTATAAACAGGGTCACTGAAGCTTTCTTT
CASSINRVTEAFF
>TRBJ1-5|NA|TRBV6-5|NA
TGTGCCAGCAGTTACAGGGCTATCCGTCAGCCCCAGCATTTT
CASSYRAIRQPQHF
>TRBJ1-4|NA|TRBV19|NA
TGTGCCAGTAGTATGGGGGCAGTCGGGGAAAAACTGTTTTTT
CASSMGAVGEKLFF
>TRBJ2-7|TRBD1|TRBV6-1|NA
TGTGCCAGCAGTGACTTACAGGGGTACCGCGATAACTTC
CASSDLQGYRDNF
>TRBJ2-1|NA|TRBV4-1|NA
TGCGCCAGCAGCCACCGGACAGACCTACTAGCGAATGAGCAGTTCTTC
CASSHRTDLLANEQFF
>TRBJ2-1|TRBD2|TRBV7-3|NA
TGTGCCAGCAGCTTAAGGACCGGGACTAACTACAATGAGCAGTTCTTC
CASSLRTGTNYNEQFF
>TRBJ2-3|TRBD2|TRBV11-2|NA
TGTGCCACTCGACTAGCGGGCACAGATACGCAGTATTTT
CATRLAGTDTQYF
>TRBJ2-7|NA|TRBV4-2|NA
TGTGCCAGCAGGGATTTGGGAAATCTTGGTTACGAGCAGTACTTC
CASRDLGNLGYEQYF
>TRBJ2-6|NA|TRBV25-1|few
TGTGCCAGCAGTACCCAAGAGGTCCTGACTTTC
CASSTQEVLTF
>TRBJ2-3|NA|TRBV25-1|NA
TGTGCCACCCTTCTGGCAGGCCCTGGGTCAGATACGCAGTATTTT
CATLLAGPGSDTQYF
>TRBJ1-5|NA|TRBV30|NA
TGTGCCTGCAGTGGGGACCCAAATCAGCCCCAGCATTTT
CACSGDPNQPQHF
>TRBJ2-1|TRBD1|TRBV5-4|NA
TGTGCCAGCAGCCTATGGACAGGTCCCAAAGCCTACAATGAGCAGTTCTTC
CASSLWTGPKAYNEQFF
>TRBJ1-2|NA|TRBV2|NA
TGTGCCAGCAGTGAAGCAGGAGACTATGGCTACACCTTC
CASSEAGDYGYTF
>TRBJ1-2|TRBD1|TRBV6-1|NA
TGTGCCAGCAGTGGAGCCGGGACAGGGGAAGGCTACACCTTC
CASSGAGTGEGYTF
>TRBJ2-2|NA|TRBV5-4|NA
TGTGCCAGCAGCTTTGTGGGGACGTATAACGGGGAGCTGTTTTTT
CASSFVGTYNGELFF
>TRBJ2-1|NA|TRBV19|NA
TGTGCCAGTAGTCCCCTGGCGGGAATTTACAATGAGCAGTTCTTC
CASSPLAGIYNEQFF
>TRBJ1-3|TRBD1|TRBV6-1|NA
TGTGCCAGCAGTGTTACAGGGGGCTTCTCTGGAAACACCATATATTTT
CASSVTGGFSGNTIYF
>TRBJ2-1|NA|TRBV5-6|NA
TGTGCCAGCAGCTTTATTGGGACCACCCTTGACAATGAGCAGTTCTTC
CASSFIGTTLDNEQFF
>TRBJ1-5|NA|TRBV19|once
TGTGCCAGTAGTAACATGGCCCCCCAGCCCCAGCATTTT
CASSNMAPQPQHF
>TRBJ2-5|NA|TRBV2|NA
TGTGCCAGCAGTGACTGGGCAGGAACCTTGTACTTC
CASSDWAGTLYF
>TRBJ1-5|NA|TRBV2|NA
TGTGCCAGCAGGGGCGGGACAACCTTACTCAATCAGCCCCAGCATTTT
CASRGGTTLLNQPQHF
>TRBJ2-5|TRBD1|TRBV9|NA
TGTGCCAGCAGCCCGGGACAGGATAAAGAGACCCAGTACTTC
CASSPGQDKETQYF
>TRBJ2-6|NA|TRBV25-1|few
TGTGCCACTGAACCGGGGGCCAACGTCCTGACTTTC
CATEPGANVLTF
>TRBJ1-3|NA|TRBV25-1|NA
TGTGCCAGCAGTGATCGTGGAAACACCATATATTTT
CASSDRGNTIYF
>TRBJ1-4|NA|TRBV18|NA
TGTGCCAGCTCACCAACACAGGGAGTCGAAAAACTGTTTTTT
CASSPTQGVEKLFF
>TRBJ2-1|NA|TRBV11-2|NA
TGTGCCAGCAGCTTAGGACAAAACAATGAGCAGTTCTTC
CASSLGQNNEQFF
>TRBJ1-2|NA|TRBV7-9|NA
TGTGCCAGCAGCTTTTCCCTACACGACTATGGCTACACCTTC
CASSFSLHDYGYTF
>TRBJ1-5|NA|TRBV19|NA
TGTGCCAGTACCTTAGGGCAGGGCAATAGCAATCAGCCCCAGCATTTT
CASTLGQGNSNQPQHF
>TRBJ1-2|NA|TRBV14|NA
TGTGCCAGCAGCCAAATACAGAGCTATGGCTACACCTTC
CASSQIQSYGYTF
>TRBJ1-5|NA|TRBV27|NA
TGTGCCAGCAGTTTAATGGGTGGGGGCAATCAGCCCCAGCATTTT
CASSLMGGGNQPQHF
>TRBJ1-2|NA|TRBV28|NA
TGTGCCAGCAGTTTGACACAGCCCTCTAACTATGGCTACACCTTC
CASSLTQPSNYGYTF